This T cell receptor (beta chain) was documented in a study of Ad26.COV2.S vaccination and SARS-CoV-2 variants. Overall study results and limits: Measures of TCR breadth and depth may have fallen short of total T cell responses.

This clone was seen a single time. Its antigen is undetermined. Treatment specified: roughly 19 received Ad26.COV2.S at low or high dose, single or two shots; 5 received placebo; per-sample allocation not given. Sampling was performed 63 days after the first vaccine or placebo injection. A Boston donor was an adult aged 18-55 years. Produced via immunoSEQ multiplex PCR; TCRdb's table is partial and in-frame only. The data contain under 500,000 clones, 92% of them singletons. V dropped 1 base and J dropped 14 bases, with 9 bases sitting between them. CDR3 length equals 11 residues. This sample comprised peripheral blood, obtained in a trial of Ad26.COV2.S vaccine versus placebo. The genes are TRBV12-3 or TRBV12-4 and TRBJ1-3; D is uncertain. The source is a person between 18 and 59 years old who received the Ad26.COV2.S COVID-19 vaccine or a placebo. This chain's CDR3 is CASSLGSLVYF. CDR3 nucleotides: TGTGCCAGCAGTTTAGGATCCCTCGTATATTTT.